This T cell receptor beta chain originates from a study of blood T cell repertoires in COVID-19 (dated by TCRdb to 2019 to 2021). About the study as a whole: Samples from collaborators originated in the United States, Italy and Spain and spanned both the acute and convalescent phases of COVID-19. Subjects who had been exposed to COVID-19, were actively infected with it, or had recovered from it provided the deeply sampled blood TCRbeta repertoires that made up the dataset. The sample metadata nearly always contained a de-identified subject ID, COVID-19 status, age in years and sex. The repertoires were released in a freely available public database intended as a resource for research on the immune response to SARS-CoV-2. The samples were drawn from two sources: the first 160 participants of the ongoing ImmuneRACE study, and 1,000 to 1,500 subjects contributed by 6 global collaborators. The prospective study material was composed of cDNA or gDNA derived from T cells, B-cell-depleted T cells, or PBMCs. Where available, HLA class I and class II types were obtained from metadata supplied by the sample provider rather than from assay-based typing. On the study overall, not on this receptor specifically: Clinical and demographic metadata were provided uncurated, with the amount varying by source and participant.

About this clone itself: Its antigen remains undetermined. Qualities for individual bases were not recorded, and no much larger clone is one base off.

TCRbeta CDR3 regions were amplified from genomic DNA using the immunoSEQ Assay, a bias-controlled multiplex PCR. Regarding the original processing steps: The number of nucleated cells in each sample was estimated from the amplification of reference gene primers within the assay. To quantify the absolute abundance of each unique TCRbeta CDR3 rearrangement, sequence reads were collapsed and filtered. For each sample, productive Simpson clonality was calculated as the square root of Simpson's diversity index across productive rearrangements. TCRdb provides this immuneACCESS table in a form limited to in-frame rearrangements. Some clones are lacking; in checked studies, under half of them reflect an unresolved V gene, and why the rest are absent is not known. V and J calls and clone size are those listed in that table; D and trimming were worked out from the DNA. Here the sample has some 140,000 clones; approximately 83% occur a single time. The leading ten clones occupy about 16% of the sample.

Another Seattle source contributed samples from volunteer blood donors who had recovered from COVID-19. Each collaborating institution followed its own protocols to collect whole blood in K2EDTA tubes. For TCRbeta analysis, collaborators shipped samples in one of three forms: frozen whole blood, isolated PBMCs, or DNA extracted from either of those sample types. Sequencing was done on a sample of peripheral blood. The sequence derives from a woman aged 45-60 years who had recovered from COVID-19.

The nucleotide sequence is given as TGTGCCAGCAGAATAATGGGGGCCACAGATACGCAGTATTTT. Its protein is CASRIMGATDTQYF. The receptor chain draws on TRBV5-8 and TRBJ2-3; the D segment could be TRBD1, given 6 matching bases. The CDR3 covers 14 residues, taking in both the cysteine and the phenylalanine. Just the 42-base CDR3 DNA is kept, in frame starting at base 1. V is shortened by 5 bases, J by 2 bases, and the region joining them spans 12 bases. CDR1 and CDR2 are read off the germline V gene as SGHTS and YDEGEE.